This T cell receptor beta chain was identified in a study of T cells expressing NK-cell markers. CDR3 length equals 15 residues. Germline V gives CDR1 SGHRS, CDR2 YFSETQ. TCRdb processed the 5' RACE reads again and assigns one entry to each CDR3 protein, with no DNA. This repertoire includes roughly 380,000 distinct CDR3 sequences. This clonotype was obtained from a man aged 18-69 years in good health. Sample: blood T cells: a sorted CD56 or NKG2C T cell subset, CD4+ or CD8+ T cells, or bulk PBMC T cells (not recorded which). The gene calls are TRBV5-1 and TRBJ1-2. The CDR3 sequence: CASSLKDPWNYGYTF.